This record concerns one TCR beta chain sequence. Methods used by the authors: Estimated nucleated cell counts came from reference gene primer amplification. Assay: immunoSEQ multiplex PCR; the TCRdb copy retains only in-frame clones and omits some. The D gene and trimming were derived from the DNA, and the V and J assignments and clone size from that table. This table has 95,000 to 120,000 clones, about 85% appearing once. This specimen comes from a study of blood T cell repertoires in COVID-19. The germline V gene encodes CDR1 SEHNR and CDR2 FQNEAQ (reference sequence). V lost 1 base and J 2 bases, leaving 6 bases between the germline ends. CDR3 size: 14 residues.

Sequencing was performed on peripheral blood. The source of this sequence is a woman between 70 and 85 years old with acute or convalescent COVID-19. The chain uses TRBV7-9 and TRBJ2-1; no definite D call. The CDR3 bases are TGTGCCAGCAGCTTAGTAGATACCTACAATGAGCAGTTCTTC. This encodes CASSLVDTYNEQFF.